Reported below is one T cell receptor (beta chain). This same CDR3 is encoded by further DNA sequences in the sample. This sample is drawn from a study of shared clonotypes between healthy human individuals. V was pared by 6 bases and J by 3 bases, with 7 bases of the junction left unmatched. This CDR3 is built from 14 residues. CDR1 MNHEY and CDR2 SMNVEV come from the germline V gene (reference sequence). Positive CCR7 selection of CD45RO-negative cells yielded the naive CD8 cells, and terminally differentiated effector memory CD45RA+ cells were excluded. HIV-negative, healthy adults without recent acute infections or vaccinations were the donors. Sequenced by immunoSEQ multiplex PCR; TCRdb stores in-frame clones only, minus some. The table lists more than 2 million clones, around 93% of them singletons.

Material: naive CD8+ T cells from PBMCs. This chain joins TRBV27 and TRBJ2-7, with 8 positions matching TRBD2. The receptor was isolated from a man in his late teens or twenties in good health. Some clones in this sample may be carry-over from other donors' samples. The CDR3: CASSLAGPLYEQYF. CDR3 bases: TGTGCCAGCAGCTTAGCGGGGCCTCTCTACGAGCAGTACTTC.